Listed below are T cell receptor beta chains from one sample, sequenced in a study of shared clonotypes between healthy human individuals. Data came from immunoSEQ multiplex PCR; TCRdb stores just in-frame clones and leaves some out. The sample consists of 600,000 to 800,000 clones, 72% of them appearing once. The material sequenced was memory CD4+ T cells sorted from blood. The receptors derive from a woman between 25 and 40 years old in good health. The CDR3 runs from the conserved cysteine through the conserved F or W. The D gene is left open where the match is weak. Clone size appears in some rows only: once, few, many, or a class for an expanded clone.

V gene: TRBV11-3
J gene: TRBJ2-1
D gene: .
clone size: .
CDR3 DNA: TGTGCCAGCAGCTCTGACTACTACAATGAGCAGTTCTTC
CDR3 protein: CASSSDYYNEQFF

V gene: TRBV25-1
J gene: TRBJ1-4
D gene: TRBD1
clone size: .
CDR3 DNA: TGTGCCAGCAGTGGTCCGGGACAGGGGGGTGAAAAACTGTTTTTT
CDR3 protein: CASSGPGQGGEKLFF

V gene: TRBV5-1
J gene: TRBJ2-7
D gene: TRBD1
clone size: .
CDR3 DNA: TGCGCCAGCAGCTGGGGACAGGGTTACGAGCAGTACTTC
CDR3 protein: CASSWGQGYEQYF

V gene: TRBV5-1
J gene: TRBJ1-1
D gene: .
clone size: once
CDR3 DNA: TGCGCCAGCAGCGGTGCTGGACACTTAAACACTGAAGCTTTCTTT
CDR3 protein: CASSGAGHLNTEAFF

V gene: TRBV21-1
J gene: TRBJ2-2
D gene: .
clone size: few
CDR3 DNA: TGTGCCAGCAGCGCGGACCGGGCCGTAAACACCGGGGAGCTGTTTTTT
CDR3 protein: CASSADRAVNTGELFF

V gene: TRBV5-5
J gene: TRBJ2-3
D gene: TRBD2
clone size: .
CDR3 DNA: TGTGCCACGAGAAGGACTAGCGGGACGACAGATACGCAGTATTTT
CDR3 protein: CATRRTSGTTDTQYF

V gene: TRBV7-2
J gene: TRBJ1-5
D gene: TRBD1
clone size: .
CDR3 DNA: TGTGCCAGCAGCCCACAGGGGTATAGCAATCAGCCCCAGCATTTT
CDR3 protein: CASSPQGYSNQPQHF

V gene: TRBV10-1
J gene: TRBJ2-1
D gene: .
clone size: .
CDR3 DNA: TGCGCCAGCAGTGATGGTGGGGGCTCCTACAATGAGCAGTTCTTC
CDR3 protein: CASSDGGGSYNEQFF

V gene: TRBV9
J gene: TRBJ2-7
D gene: TRBD1
clone size: .
CDR3 DNA: TGTGCCAGCAGCGTAGTCGACAGGGGCGAGCAGTACTTC
CDR3 protein: CASSVVDRGEQYF

V gene: TRBV28
J gene: TRBJ2-1
D gene: .
clone size: .
CDR3 DNA: TGTGCCAGCAGGGTTGGCTCCTACAATGAGCAGTTCTTC
CDR3 protein: CASRVGSYNEQFF

V gene: TRBV2
J gene: TRBJ1-2
D gene: TRBD1
clone size: .
CDR3 DNA: TGTGCCAGCACCCGGGACAGGGGGGAAGGTAACTTC
CDR3 protein: CASTRDRGEGNF

V gene: TRBV7-7
J gene: TRBJ2-5
D gene: .
clone size: few
CDR3 DNA: TGTGCCAGCAGCTACAACCCGGGGGAGACCCAGTACTTC
CDR3 protein: CASSYNPGETQYF

V gene: TRBV7-3
J gene: TRBJ2-6
D gene: .
clone size: few
CDR3 DNA: TGTGCCAGCAGCTTAATGCAGCTCGGGGCCAACGTCCTGACTTTC
CDR3 protein: CASSLMQLGANVLTF

V gene: TRBV2
J gene: TRBJ2-7
D gene: TRBD1
clone size: once
CDR3 DNA: TGTGCCAGCAGCGTTGACAGGGGGCCCTACGAGCAGTACTTC
CDR3 protein: CASSVDRGPYEQYF

V gene: TRBV28
J gene: TRBJ1-5
D gene: .
clone size: .
CDR3 DNA: TGTGCCACCTCTTCGGCGGAGGGGAATTATCAGCCCCAGCATTTT
CDR3 protein: CATSSAEGNYQPQHF

V gene: TRBV2
J gene: TRBJ2-7
D gene: .
clone size: .
CDR3 DNA: TGTGCCAGCACCATTCGCAGTGACTCCTACGAGCAGTACTTC
CDR3 protein: CASTIRSDSYEQYF

V gene: TRBV7-8
J gene: TRBJ2-2
D gene: TRBD2
clone size: .
CDR3 DNA: TGTGCCAGCAGCTTAGCTCTAGCGGGCACCCCGGGGGAGCTGTTTTTT
CDR3 protein: CASSLALAGTPGELFF

V gene: TRBV10-1
J gene: TRBJ2-1
D gene: TRBD2
clone size: .
CDR3 DNA: TGCGCCAGCAGTGAGTCTGGCGGGAGGGCCGGGGTTGAAGAGGATGAGCAGTTCTTC
CDR3 protein: CASSESGGRAGVEEDEQFF

V gene: TRBV7-9
J gene: TRBJ2-1
D gene: TRBD2
clone size: once
CDR3 DNA: TGTGCCAGCAGGAAATTCACTAGCGATGAGCAGTTCTTC
CDR3 protein: CASRKFTSDEQFF

V gene: TRBV7-9
J gene: TRBJ2-5
D gene: .
clone size: .
CDR3 DNA: TGTGCCAGTGGGGCGAGCGACGAGACCCAGTACTTC
CDR3 protein: CASGASDETQYF

V gene: TRBV7-2
J gene: TRBJ1-5
D gene: .
clone size: many
CDR3 DNA: TGTGCCAGCAGCTTAGGAGAAGAAGAGCCCCAGCATTTT
CDR3 protein: CASSLGEEEPQHF

V gene: TRBV28
J gene: TRBJ2-7
D gene: .
clone size: .
CDR3 DNA: TGTGCCAGCAGTTTATACCTTCTACCCTACGAGCAGTACTTC
CDR3 protein: CASSLYLLPYEQYF

V gene: TRBV11-2
J gene: TRBJ2-7
D gene: .
clone size: .
CDR3 DNA: TGTGCCAGCAGCCCAGGGGAACCCTCCTACGAGCAGTACTTC
CDR3 protein: CASSPGEPSYEQYF

V gene: TRBV2
J gene: TRBJ2-7
D gene: .
clone size: .
CDR3 DNA: TGTGCCAGCAAGGGCCCTCTCTCAGTTTACGAGCAGTACTTC
CDR3 protein: CASKGPLSVYEQYF

V gene: TRBV27
J gene: TRBJ1-2
D gene: .
clone size: .
CDR3 DNA: TGTGCCAGCAGTTTACTAGGTGGGGGCCGAGGGTCCTATGGCTACACCTTC
CDR3 protein: CASSLLGGGRGSYGYTF

V gene: TRBV7-9
J gene: TRBJ2-1
D gene: .
clone size: few
CDR3 DNA: TGTGCCAGTTCTCCCCAACCCCCCTACAATGAGCAGTTCTTC
CDR3 protein: CASSPQPPYNEQFF

V gene: TRBV30
J gene: TRBJ2-3
D gene: .
clone size: .
CDR3 DNA: TGTGCCTTTACCCCTAGGAGCACAGATACGCAGTATTTT
CDR3 protein: CAFTPRSTDTQYF

V gene: TRBV5-1
J gene: TRBJ2-5
D gene: .
clone size: .
CDR3 DNA: TGCGCCAGCAGAAGACAGGGAGGGACAGAGACCCAGTACTTC
CDR3 protein: CASRRQGGTETQYF

V gene: TRBV5-6
J gene: TRBJ1-3
D gene: TRBD1
clone size: .
CDR3 DNA: TGTGCCAGCAGCTTGGACAGGGGTTTCCCCTCTGGAAACACCATATATTTT
CDR3 protein: CASSLDRGFPSGNTIYF

V gene: TRBV11-3
J gene: TRBJ2-1
D gene: TRBD2
clone size: .
CDR3 DNA: TGTGCCAGCAGCGGGGGGGCAACTAGCGGGTACAATGAGCAGTTCTTC
CDR3 protein: CASSGGATSGYNEQFF

V gene: TRBV28
J gene: TRBJ1-2
D gene: TRBD1
clone size: few
CDR3 DNA: TGTGCCAGCAGTTTGTCCAGGGGGCGAGGCTACACCTTC
CDR3 protein: CASSLSRGRGYTF

V gene: TRBV25-1
J gene: TRBJ2-7
D gene: TRBD2
clone size: .
CDR3 DNA: TGTGCCAGCAGTCAACCGGGACTAGCGGGAGACGAGCAGTACTTC
CDR3 protein: CASSQPGLAGDEQYF

V gene: TRBV29-1
J gene: TRBJ1-3
D gene: .
clone size: .
CDR3 DNA: TGCAGCGTTGAAGTATCTGGAAACACCATATATTTT
CDR3 protein: CSVEVSGNTIYF

V gene: TRBV6-5
J gene: TRBJ1-1
D gene: TRBD1
clone size: .
CDR3 DNA: TGTGCCAGCAGTTACAGGGGGCGAACTGAAGCTTTCTTT
CDR3 protein: CASSYRGRTEAFF